These T cell receptor beta chains were read from a single sample in a study of CD8 T cells in ankylosing spondylitis. In TCRdb, the 5' RACE reads were re-called with MiXCR into one record per CDR3 protein. The data show some 240,000 distinct CDR3 sequences, roughly 25% seen once. Sequencing was performed on blood, either unsorted or a sorted T cell fraction (not recorded which). The receptors originated from a male donor with ankylosing spondylitis or in good health (not recorded which). Each CDR3 is given with its conserved first and last residue. The D gene is left open where the match is weak. Clone size is given for some rows only: seen once, a few or many times, or a class if the clone is expanded.

CDR3nt: TGTGCGATGACCGGGACCCTAGGCCATGAGCAGTTCTTC; CDR3aa: CAMTGTLGHEQFF; d_gene: .; j_gene: TRBJ2-1; v_gene: TRBV12-2; abundance: few
CDR3nt: TGCAGTGCCGAAAAGGGGGCTCAGCCCCAGCATTTT; CDR3aa: CSAEKGAQPQHF; d_gene: TRBD1; j_gene: TRBJ1-5; v_gene: TRBV20-1; abundance: few
CDR3nt: TGCGCCAGCAGCCAAGATCTTCAGCGGGGGGGCGAGGTGCTGTTCTTC; CDR3aa: CASSQDLQRGGEVLFF; d_gene: TRBD2; j_gene: TRBJ2-1; v_gene: TRBV4-1; abundance: .
CDR3nt: TGTGCCAGCAGCGTAGATTATTCAGAGACCCAGTACTTC; CDR3aa: CASSVDYSETQYF; d_gene: .; j_gene: TRBJ2-5; v_gene: TRBV9; abundance: .
CDR3nt: TGCAGCGTTGTAAGTGCAGGAGGAAGTGAGCAGTTCTTC; CDR3aa: CSVVSAGGSEQFF; d_gene: .; j_gene: TRBJ2-1; v_gene: TRBV29-1; abundance: many
CDR3nt: TGCGCCAGCAGCTCGGTCGAACCAGTGGGGACAGGATATTCACCCCTCCACTTT; CDR3aa: CASSSVEPVGTGYSPLHF; d_gene: TRBD1; j_gene: TRBJ1-6; v_gene: TRBV4-1; abundance: many
CDR3nt: TGTGCCAGCAGTTTATGGCCGTTCGTGGAGCTGTTTTTT; CDR3aa: CASSLWPFVELFF; d_gene: .; j_gene: TRBJ2-2; v_gene: TRBV12-3/TRBV12-4; abundance: few
CDR3nt: TGCAGTGCTACTAAGCCCCGGGACAGGCAAGAGACCCAGTACTTC; CDR3aa: CSATKPRDRQETQYF; d_gene: TRBD1; j_gene: TRBJ2-5; v_gene: TRBV20-1; abundance: many
CDR3nt: TGCAGTGCCCACGACAACGACAATGAGCAGTTCTTC; CDR3aa: CSAHDNDNEQFF; d_gene: .; j_gene: TRBJ2-1; v_gene: TRBV20-1; abundance: .
CDR3nt: TGTGCCAGCAGCTTAGACGGGGCTAGTGATGAGCAGTTCTTC; CDR3aa: CASSLDGASDEQFF; d_gene: .; j_gene: TRBJ2-1; v_gene: TRBV7-2; abundance: .
CDR3nt: TGTGCCAGCAGCTTACCACGGACGGGAACTAACTATGGCTACACCTTC; CDR3aa: CASSLPRTGTNYGYTF; d_gene: .; j_gene: TRBJ1-2; v_gene: TRBV11-2; abundance: .
CDR3nt: TGCAGTGCTAGAGATTGGGCAGGGGTCAATGAGCAGTTCTTC; CDR3aa: CSARDWAGVNEQFF; d_gene: .; j_gene: TRBJ2-1; v_gene: TRBV20-1; abundance: few
CDR3nt: TGTGCCAGCACGGACAGGGACCGCCTTGAGCAGTACTTC; CDR3aa: CASTDRDRLEQYF; d_gene: TRBD1; j_gene: TRBJ2-7; v_gene: TRBV25-1; abundance: once
CDR3nt: TGTGCCAGCAGCGTAACAGGGGGCCGGACCACTGAAGCTTTCTTT; CDR3aa: CASSVTGGRTTEAFF; d_gene: TRBD1; j_gene: TRBJ1-1; v_gene: TRBV7-2; abundance: many
CDR3nt: TGCAGTGCTAGGCCGGGGACAGGGGGAGATGAGCAGTTCTTC; CDR3aa: CSARPGTGGDEQFF; d_gene: TRBD1; j_gene: TRBJ2-1; v_gene: TRBV20-1; abundance: many
CDR3nt: TGTGCCAGCCTAAAAGCGGCGGTGACAGATACGCAGTATTTT; CDR3aa: CASLKAAVTDTQYF; d_gene: .; j_gene: TRBJ2-3; v_gene: TRBV12-3/TRBV12-4; abundance: many
CDR3nt: TGTGCCAGCAGACTACTGAACACTGAAGCTTTCTTT; CDR3aa: CASRLLNTEAFF; d_gene: .; j_gene: TRBJ1-1; v_gene: TRBV28; abundance: many
CDR3nt: TGCAGTGCTTCGCCCAGGAGGCGGTTGAACACTGAAGCTTTCTTT; CDR3aa: CSASPRRRLNTEAFF; d_gene: .; j_gene: TRBJ1-1; v_gene: TRBV20-1; abundance: .
CDR3nt: TGCAGGGCAGGGGGCAACACCGGGGAGCTGTTTTTT; CDR3aa: CRAGGNTGELFF; d_gene: TRBD1; j_gene: TRBJ2-2; v_gene: TRBV20-1; abundance: many
CDR3nt: TGTGCCACCAGCAGAGAGGGGTTTTTTGGGGCCAACGTCCTGACTTTC; CDR3aa: CATSREGFFGANVLTF; d_gene: .; j_gene: TRBJ2-6; v_gene: TRBV15; abundance: many
CDR3nt: TGTGCCATCAGTGTAACTCTAGCGGGGGCAGGGGCAGATACGCAGTATTTT; CDR3aa: CAISVTLAGAGADTQYF; d_gene: TRBD2; j_gene: TRBJ2-3; v_gene: TRBV10-3; abundance: many
CDR3nt: TGTGCCAGCAGATACAGGGTCGGGGAGCAGTTCTTC; CDR3aa: CASRYRVGEQFF; d_gene: .; j_gene: TRBJ2-1; v_gene: TRBV12-3/TRBV12-4; abundance: many
CDR3nt: TGTGCCAGCAGTGAAACACTTTGGTCCGGGGAGCTGTTTTTT; CDR3aa: CASSETLWSGELFF; d_gene: .; j_gene: TRBJ2-2; v_gene: TRBV2; abundance: many
CDR3nt: TGTGCCAGCAGAATAACGGGGATACAAGAGACCCAGTACTTC; CDR3aa: CASRITGIQETQYF; d_gene: .; j_gene: TRBJ2-5; v_gene: TRBV6-1; abundance: few
CDR3nt: TGTGCCAGCAGCGTGGCAACCGGGACTAGCGGACAAGAGACCCAGTACTTC; CDR3aa: CASSVATGTSGQETQYF; d_gene: TRBD2; j_gene: TRBJ2-5; v_gene: TRBV9; abundance: few
CDR3nt: TGTGCCAGCAGTCTACCGTCTAGGTCGACCCAGTACTTC; CDR3aa: CASSLPSRSTQYF; d_gene: .; j_gene: TRBJ2-5; v_gene: TRBV7-9; abundance: .
CDR3nt: TGTGCCAGCAGCTTTACCGGGACTAGCGCCTACGAGCAGTACTTC; CDR3aa: CASSFTGTSAYEQYF; d_gene: TRBD2; j_gene: TRBJ2-7; v_gene: TRBV7-6; abundance: .
CDR3nt: TGCAGCGTCCCCCGGCCCAGTAACACCGGGGAGCTGTTTTTT; CDR3aa: CSVPRPSNTGELFF; d_gene: .; j_gene: TRBJ2-2; v_gene: TRBV29-1; abundance: many
CDR3nt: TGTGCCAGCAGTTTCGAGGGGAGCGGCACGCAGTATTTT; CDR3aa: CASSFEGSGTQYF; d_gene: .; j_gene: TRBJ2-3; v_gene: TRBV12-3/TRBV12-4; abundance: .
CDR3nt: TGCAGTGCTAGAGTCCAGGGGGCTCAGCCCCAGCATTTT; CDR3aa: CSARVQGAQPQHF; d_gene: TRBD1; j_gene: TRBJ1-5; v_gene: TRBV20-1; abundance: many
CDR3nt: TGCGCCAGCAATCTCACTCCCTACGAGCAGCACTTC; CDR3aa: CASNLTPYEQHF; d_gene: .; j_gene: TRBJ2-7; v_gene: TRBV5-1; abundance: few
CDR3nt: TGTGCCAGCATCACAGGGAATGAGCAGTTCTTC; CDR3aa: CASITGNEQFF; d_gene: .; j_gene: TRBJ2-1; v_gene: TRBV5-6; abundance: many
CDR3nt: TGTGCCAGCTCACCACTGATGAGCTCCTACAATGAGCAGTTCTTC; CDR3aa: CASSPLMSSYNEQFF; d_gene: .; j_gene: TRBJ2-1; v_gene: TRBV18; abundance: few
CDR3nt: TGCAGTGCCACCAGGGACTCTGGGGCCAACGTCCTGACTTTC; CDR3aa: CSATRDSGANVLTF; d_gene: .; j_gene: TRBJ2-6; v_gene: TRBV20-1; abundance: many
CDR3nt: TGCAGTGCTAGATCGGGTCAGCCCCAGCATTTT; CDR3aa: CSARSGQPQHF; d_gene: .; j_gene: TRBJ1-5; v_gene: TRBV20-1; abundance: few
CDR3nt: TGTGCCAGCAGCCAATGGAGGACGAACTCCTACGAGCAGTACTTC; CDR3aa: CASSQWRTNSYEQYF; d_gene: .; j_gene: TRBJ2-7; v_gene: TRBV4-2; abundance: many
CDR3nt: TGTGCCAGCAGCCAAGGGCCCACTAACGCCTACGAGCAGTACTTC; CDR3aa: CASSQGPTNAYEQYF; d_gene: .; j_gene: TRBJ2-7; v_gene: TRBV4-2; abundance: .
CDR3nt: TGTGCCAGCAGTTACCGGGGACTTCCCCCCGATACGCAGTATTTT; CDR3aa: CASSYRGLPPDTQYF; d_gene: .; j_gene: TRBJ2-3; v_gene: TRBV6-2/TRBV6-3; abundance: few
CDR3nt: TGTGCCATCAGTGAGTCGAATCAGGGGAACCGGGCCCAGTACTTC; CDR3aa: CAISESNQGNRAQYF; d_gene: .; j_gene: TRBJ2-5; v_gene: TRBV10-3; abundance: few
CDR3nt: TGCAGTGCTAGCCCTGGGGACAGTCGGAATCAGCCCCAGCATTTT; CDR3aa: CSASPGDSRNQPQHF; d_gene: TRBD1; j_gene: TRBJ1-5; v_gene: TRBV20-1; abundance: many
CDR3nt: TGTGCCATCAGTGGAGGACAGGGAGACATTCAGTACTTC; CDR3aa: CAISGGQGDIQYF; d_gene: TRBD1; j_gene: TRBJ2-4; v_gene: TRBV10-3; abundance: few
CDR3nt: TGCGCCAGCAGCTTGGTCGGCAACCCGGCCGGCGACGAGCAGTACTTC; CDR3aa: CASSLVGNPAGDEQYF; d_gene: .; j_gene: TRBJ2-7; v_gene: TRBV5-1; abundance: few
CDR3nt: TGCAGTGCTAGATCAACAGGGGGCTACAATGAGCAGTTCTTC; CDR3aa: CSARSTGGYNEQFF; d_gene: TRBD1; j_gene: TRBJ2-1; v_gene: TRBV20-1; abundance: few
CDR3nt: TGTGCCAGCAGCCGAAGGAATGAGCAGTACTTC; CDR3aa: CASSRRNEQYF; d_gene: .; j_gene: TRBJ2-7; v_gene: TRBV6-5; abundance: .
CDR3nt: TGCGCCAGCAGCTTGGCCCGGGACAGGGTAGGAGATACGCAGTATTTT; CDR3aa: CASSLARDRVGDTQYF; d_gene: TRBD1; j_gene: TRBJ2-3; v_gene: TRBV5-1; abundance: many
CDR3nt: TGCAGTGCCGTATTGTCTTCCCTAACCGGGGAGCTGTTTTTT; CDR3aa: CSAVLSSLTGELFF; d_gene: .; j_gene: TRBJ2-2; v_gene: TRBV20-1; abundance: .
CDR3nt: TGCAGTGCCCCCTACGGACAGGGGCCGGACGAGCAGTACTTC; CDR3aa: CSAPYGQGPDEQYF; d_gene: TRBD1; j_gene: TRBJ2-7; v_gene: TRBV20-1; abundance: few
CDR3nt: TGTGCCACCAGTGGTACTGGCACTCCAAGCACAGATACGCAGTATTTT; CDR3aa: CATSGTGTPSTDTQYF; d_gene: .; j_gene: TRBJ2-3; v_gene: TRBV24-1; abundance: many
CDR3nt: TGCAGTGTCCCGATCCAGGGAAGCGGGGAGCTGTTTTTT; CDR3aa: CSVPIQGSGELFF; d_gene: .; j_gene: TRBJ2-2; v_gene: TRBV20-1; abundance: .
CDR3nt: TGTGCCAGCAGTTTTCGACGATTAACCTACAATGAGCAGTTCTTC; CDR3aa: CASSFRRLTYNEQFF; d_gene: .; j_gene: TRBJ2-1; v_gene: TRBV28; abundance: few
CDR3nt: TGTGCCAGCAGCCCGGGACTCCACTGCGAGCAGTACTTC; CDR3aa: CASSPGLHCEQYF; d_gene: .; j_gene: TRBJ2-7; v_gene: TRBV5-6; abundance: .
CDR3nt: TGTGCCAGCACCATGAACACAGATACGCAGTATTTT; CDR3aa: CASTMNTDTQYF; d_gene: .; j_gene: TRBJ2-3; v_gene: TRBV6-6; abundance: many
CDR3nt: TGCAGTGCTCCTAATAGGGGGGAGGGGGACACCGGGGAGCTGTTTTTT; CDR3aa: CSAPNRGEGDTGELFF; d_gene: .; j_gene: TRBJ2-2; v_gene: TRBV20-1; abundance: many
CDR3nt: TGTGCTAGCAGCTTAGCGCGGGGGAGCGAGCAGTACTTC; CDR3aa: CASSLARGSEQYF; d_gene: TRBD2; j_gene: TRBJ2-7; v_gene: TRBV7-7; abundance: .
CDR3nt: TGCAGTGCCCTAAATGCGAGGGGGGCGAACACTGAAGCTTTCTTT; CDR3aa: CSALNARGANTEAFF; d_gene: .; j_gene: TRBJ1-1; v_gene: TRBV20-1; abundance: many
CDR3nt: TGTGCCAGCAGCTCGGCCCCGGCAGGGAGCACAGATACGCAGTATTTT; CDR3aa: CASSSAPAGSTDTQYF; d_gene: .; j_gene: TRBJ2-3; v_gene: TRBV11-2; abundance: .
CDR3nt: TGTGCCAGCAGTGCCTACGGGACAGGGTTCACAGATACGCAGTATTTT; CDR3aa: CASSAYGTGFTDTQYF; d_gene: TRBD1; j_gene: TRBJ2-3; v_gene: TRBV6-1; abundance: .
CDR3nt: TGTGCCAGCAGCTTTCGGGAGAATCAGCCCCAGCATTTT; CDR3aa: CASSFRENQPQHF; d_gene: .; j_gene: TRBJ1-5; v_gene: TRBV11-2; abundance: few
CDR3nt: TGTGCCAGCAGCTTAGCACGACAGAACACCGGGGAGCTGTTTTTT; CDR3aa: CASSLARQNTGELFF; d_gene: .; j_gene: TRBJ2-2; v_gene: TRBV7-9; abundance: .